This TCR beta chain came from a study of PD-1 and CTLA-4 blockade in melanoma. CDR3 length: 13 residues. Trimming removed 6 bases from V and 6 bases from J, with 14 bases in between. Germline V gives CDR1 MDHEN, CDR2 SYDVKM. Sequencing used immunoSEQ multiplex PCR; TCRdb keeps in-frame clones, though not all of them. The table shows 34,000 or so clones, with 88% occurring only once. This chain links TRBV28 with TRBJ1-2; D gene uncertain. This TCR was recovered from a human donor with melanoma. The material sequenced was CD8+ T cells from peripheral blood, taken from a patient given anti-PD-1 treatment. The DNA of the CDR3 is TGTGCCAGCAGCACCTTCACCCCAGATGGCTACACCTTC. Translating it yields CASSTFTPDGYTF.